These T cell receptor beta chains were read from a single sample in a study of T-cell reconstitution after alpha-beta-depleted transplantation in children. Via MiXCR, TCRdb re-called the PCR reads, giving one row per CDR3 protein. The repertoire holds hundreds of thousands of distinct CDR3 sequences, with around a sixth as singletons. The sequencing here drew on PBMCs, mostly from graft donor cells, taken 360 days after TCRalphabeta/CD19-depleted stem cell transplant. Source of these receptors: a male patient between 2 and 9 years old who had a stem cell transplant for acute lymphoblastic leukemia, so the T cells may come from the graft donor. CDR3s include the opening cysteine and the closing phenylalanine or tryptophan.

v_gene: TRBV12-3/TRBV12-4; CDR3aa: CASSLGQGAEAFF
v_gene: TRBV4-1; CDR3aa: CASSQDQLGQSNTEAFF
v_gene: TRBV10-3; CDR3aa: CAISEVTSGQETQYF
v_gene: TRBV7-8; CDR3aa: CASSSSRLGAETQYF
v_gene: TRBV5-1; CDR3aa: CASSPLPGVLYEQYF
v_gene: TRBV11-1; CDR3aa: CASSFDGGWDGNTIYF
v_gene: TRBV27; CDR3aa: CATRIQRYGYTF
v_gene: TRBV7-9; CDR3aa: CASSWDLTSYEQYF
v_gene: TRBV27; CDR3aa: CASRERAGNHYEQYF
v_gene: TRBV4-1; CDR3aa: CASSLADSYNSPLHF
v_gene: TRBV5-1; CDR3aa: CASSLALEGGYGYTF
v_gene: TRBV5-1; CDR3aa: CASSPTETRGNIQYF
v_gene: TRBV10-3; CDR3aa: CAIRQRDEQYF
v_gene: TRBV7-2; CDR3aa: CASSFARGELFF
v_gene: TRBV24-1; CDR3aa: CATSDVTAGKRDTQYF
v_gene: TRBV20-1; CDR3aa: CSARDFDRANGYTF
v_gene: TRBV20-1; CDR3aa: CSANRASSYNEQFF
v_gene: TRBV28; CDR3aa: CASTLTGGHNYGYTF
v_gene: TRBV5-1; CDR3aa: CASSPASRTDTQYF
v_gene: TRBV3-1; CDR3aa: CASSLEGKLYEQYF
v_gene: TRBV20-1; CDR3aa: CSASRAGSFGEQFF
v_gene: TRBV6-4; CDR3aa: CASSERDGTDTQYF
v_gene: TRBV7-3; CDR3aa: CASSASGATSRLLSTDTQYF
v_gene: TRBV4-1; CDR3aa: CASRHRGQTNTGELFF
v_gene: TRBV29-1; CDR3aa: CSVEETRAETQYF
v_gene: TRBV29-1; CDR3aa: CSVELAGHNEQFF
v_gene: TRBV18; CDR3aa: CASSPGTGLLNTEAFF
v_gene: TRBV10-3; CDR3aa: CAISGAPTYRDNKRWGNEQYF
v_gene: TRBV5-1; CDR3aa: CASSLVAGGQNEQFF
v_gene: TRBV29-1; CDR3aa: CSVAPRQGSYEQYF
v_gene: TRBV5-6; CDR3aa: CASSLGSSRGGNQPQHF
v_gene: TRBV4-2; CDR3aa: CASSQDALEQYF
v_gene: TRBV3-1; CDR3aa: CASTPRGGYTF
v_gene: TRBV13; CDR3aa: CASSRRREADTQYF
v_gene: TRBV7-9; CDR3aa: CASSQIAGADGELFF
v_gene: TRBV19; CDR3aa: CASSIADTQYF
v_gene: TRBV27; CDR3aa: CASRSRDRGHGAKNIQYF
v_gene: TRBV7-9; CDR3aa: CASSLEGYGAFF
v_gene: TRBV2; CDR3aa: CASSGQGGFNEQFF
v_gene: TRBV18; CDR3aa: CASSTTGPGELFF
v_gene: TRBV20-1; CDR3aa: CSAPRNRAHTDTQYF
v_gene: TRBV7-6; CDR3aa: CASSLTGGPGADTQYF
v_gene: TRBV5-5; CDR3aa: CASSTDSPLQETQYF
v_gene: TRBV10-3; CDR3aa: CAIDKGGDAGELFF
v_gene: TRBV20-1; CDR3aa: CSASGRQETQYF
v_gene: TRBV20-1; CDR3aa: CSARVLAGYNEQFF